The 10 T cell receptor beta chains listed next were all sequenced from one sample in a study of identical twins. TCRdb analysed the 5' RACE reads with MiXCR anew, one entry per CDR3 protein. The data show 1.5 million to 2 million distinct CDR3 sequences, under 35% seen once. The sequencing input was cord blood. Receptors originate from a newborn girl in good health.

CDR3 coding DNA: TGCAGTGCGCAACCGGGACAGGGGGATTCACCCCTCCACTTT. The encoded protein is CSAQPGQGDSPLHF. V usage is TRBV20-1 and J usage is TRBJ1-6; 11 positions match TRBD1. The germline gives CDR1 DFQATT, CDR2 SNEGSKA (reference sequence). This CDR3 has 14 residues. Trimming took 6 bases from V and 8 from J; bases not matched to a gene: 6.

Only a few counts were recorded for this clonotype. The chain couples TRBV6-6 to TRBJ1-6; perhaps TRBD1 as D (6 bases). The CDR3 consists of 16 residues. CDR1 is MNHNY, CDR2 SVGAGI, per germline (reference sequence). V was cut by 2 bases and J by 4 bases, with 12 bases left in between. The CDR3 loop is CASSYRTVEYNSPLHF. The CDR3 DNA follows: TGTGCCAGCAGTTACCGGACAGTGGAGTATAATTCACCCCTCCACTTT.

The gene calls are TRBV6-4 and TRBJ2-1; 10 nucleotides match TRBD2. The J call is doubtful: the DNA matches TRBJ2-7 better. In germline, CDR1 is MRHNA, CDR2 SNTAGT. The CDR3 is 16 residues long. The CDR3 reads CASSETSGIGYNEQYF. In DNA form, the CDR3 reads TGTGCCAGCAGTGAAACTAGCGGGATAGGGTACAATGAGCAGTACTTC.

The chain couples TRBV12-3 or TRBV12-4 to TRBJ2-1; 10 positions match TRBD1. This CDR3 comprises 14 residues. V gave up 6 bases and J gave up 8 bases; unmatched junction bases: 7. The CDR3 DNA is TGTGCCAGCAGGAGGGACAGGGGAGGTGATGAGCAGTTCTTC. The encoded protein is CASRRDRGGDEQFF.

This clonotype occurred a few times. The chain is built from TRBV15 and TRBJ2-3; D gene unclear. The CDR3 spans 14 residues. V was cut by 1 base and J by 2 bases, with 7 bases left in between. Germline-derived CDR1 and CDR2 are LNHNV and YYDKDF (reference sequence). The CDR3 is CATSRVSPTDTQYF. Written as DNA, the CDR3 is TGTGCCACCAGCAGAGTCAGCCCCACAGATACGCAGTATTTT. Full variable domain (remainder filled in from reference TRBV15 and TRBJ2-3): DAMVIQNPRYQVTQFGKPVTLSCSQTLNHNVMYWYQQKSSQAPKLLFHYYDKDFNNEADTPDNFQSRRPNTSFCFLDIRSPGLGDTAMYLCATSRVSPTDTQYFGPGTRLTVL.

There are a few counts of this clonotype. The chain uses TRBV27 and TRBJ2-7; the D gene is possibly TRBD1 (8 bases). V was shortened by 5 bases and J by 3 bases, with 14 bases between the two germline ends. The length of the CDR3 is 14 residues. Germline loops: CDR1 MNHEY, CDR2 SMNVEV (reference sequence). CDR3 loop: CASSLYRGGYEQYF. Written as DNA, the CDR3 is TGTGCCAGCAGTCTATACAGGGGGGGCTACGAGCAGTACTTC.

A few counts support this clonotype. The rearrangement uses TRBV28 and TRBJ1-4; perhaps TRBD1 as D (6 bases). CDR3 size: 15 residues. CDR1 is MDHEN and CDR2 is SYDVKM in the germline V gene. The germline V and J ends were trimmed by 3 bases and 8 bases, with 16 bases remaining between them. The CDR3 sequence: CASSFGGGSSEKLFF. In nucleotides, the CDR3 is TGTGCCAGCAGTTTTGGCGGGGGCTCTTCAGAAAAACTGTTTTTT.

This clonotype turned up a few times. V is TRBV4-2 and J is TRBJ2-3; 8 nucleotides align to TRBD2. This CDR3 is built from 17 residues. Trimming removed 0 bases from V and 1 base from J; junction bases left unmatched: 6. Germline loops: CDR1 LGHNA, CDR2 YNFKEQ. The CDR3 nucleotides are TGTGCCAGCAGCCAAGACCCGGGACTAGAGCGCACAGATACGCAGTATTTT. Translating gives CASSQDPGLERTDTQYF.

The chain recombines TRBV11-2 with TRBJ2-1; D gene uncertain. With 0 bases removed from V and 6 bases from J, the gap between germline ends came to 6 bases. This CDR3 region has 13 residues. Germline lookup yields CDR1 SGHAT and CDR2 FQNNGV. CDR3 in DNA: TGTGCCAGCAGCTTAGATTCAGTCAATGAGCAGTTCTTC. Protein: CASSLDSVNEQFF.

The V and J genes are TRBV14 and TRBJ2-1, with 7 nucleotides matching TRBD1. The CDR3 covers 18 residues. Germline V gene lookup returns CDR1 SGHDN and CDR2 FVKESK. Trimming removed 3 bases from V and 4 bases from J; junction bases left unmatched: 15. The CDR3 bases are TGTGCCAGCAGCCATGCTGGGGTTCAGGACAGGAGGTACAATGAGCAGTTCTTC. It translates to CASSHAGVQDRRYNEQFF.